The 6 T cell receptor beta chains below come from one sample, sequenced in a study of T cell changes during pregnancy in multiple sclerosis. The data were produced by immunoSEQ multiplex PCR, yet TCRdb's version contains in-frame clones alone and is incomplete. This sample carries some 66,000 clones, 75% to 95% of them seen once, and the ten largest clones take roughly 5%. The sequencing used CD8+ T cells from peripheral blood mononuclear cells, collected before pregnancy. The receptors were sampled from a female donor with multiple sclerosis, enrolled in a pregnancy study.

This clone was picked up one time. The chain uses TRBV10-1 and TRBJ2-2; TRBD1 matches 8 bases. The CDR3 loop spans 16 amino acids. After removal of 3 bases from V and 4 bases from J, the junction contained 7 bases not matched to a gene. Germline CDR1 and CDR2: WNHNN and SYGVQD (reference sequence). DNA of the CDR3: TGCGCCAGCAGTGACCAAGATCAGGGGGCCACCGGGGAGCTGTTTTTT. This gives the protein CASSDQDQGATGELFF.

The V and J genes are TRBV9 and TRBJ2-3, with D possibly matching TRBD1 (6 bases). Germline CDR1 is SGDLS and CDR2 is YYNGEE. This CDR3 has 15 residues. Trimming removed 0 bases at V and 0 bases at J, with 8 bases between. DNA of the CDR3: TGTGCCAGCAGCGTAGGGACAGCTAGCACAGATACGCAGTATTTT. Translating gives CASSVGTASTDTQYF. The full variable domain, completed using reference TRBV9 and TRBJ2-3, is DSGVTQTPKHLITATGQRVTLRCSPRSGDLSVYWYQQSLDQGLQFLIQYYNGEERAKGNILERFSAQQFPDLHSELNLSSLELGDSALYFCASSVGTASTDTQYFGPGTRLTVL.

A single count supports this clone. CDR3: CASSQPGAPGEQFF. CDR3 in DNA: TGCGCCAGCAGCCAACCAGGGGCACCGGGCGAGCAGTTCTTC. The J gene is TRBJ2-1, the V gene TRBV4-1; D may be TRBD1 (6 bases). CDR1 and CDR2 (germline): MGHRA, YSYEKL. V lost 2 bases and J 10 bases, leaving 15 bases between the germline ends. The CDR3 consists of 14 residues.

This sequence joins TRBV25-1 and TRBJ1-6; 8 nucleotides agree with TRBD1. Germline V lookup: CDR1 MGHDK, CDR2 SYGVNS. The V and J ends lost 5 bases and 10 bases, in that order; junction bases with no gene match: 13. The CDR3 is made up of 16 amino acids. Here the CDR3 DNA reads TGTGCCAGCAGTCCGCAGGGGGCCCAAGGGGACTCACCCCTCCACTTT. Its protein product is CASSPQGAQGDSPLHF.

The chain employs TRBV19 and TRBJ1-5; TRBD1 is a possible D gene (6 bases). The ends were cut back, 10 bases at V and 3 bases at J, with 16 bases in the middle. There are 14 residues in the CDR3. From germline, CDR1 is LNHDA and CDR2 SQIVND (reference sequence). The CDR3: CAITRGGHNQPQHF. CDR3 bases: TGTGCCATTACCCGGGGGGGGCACAATCAGCCCCAGCATTTT.

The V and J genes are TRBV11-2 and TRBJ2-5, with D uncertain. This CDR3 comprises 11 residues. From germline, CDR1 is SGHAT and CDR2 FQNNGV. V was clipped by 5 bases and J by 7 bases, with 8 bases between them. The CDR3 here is CASSQFGTQYF. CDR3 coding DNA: TGTGCCAGCAGCCAATTCGGGACCCAGTACTTC. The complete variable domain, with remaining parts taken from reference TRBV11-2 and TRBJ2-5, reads EAGVAQSPRYKIIEKRQSVAFWCNPISGHATLYWYQQILGQGPKLLIQFQNNGVVDDSQLPKDRFSAERLKGVDSTLKIQPAKLEDSAVYLCASSQFGTQYFGPGTRLLVL.